These 7 T cell receptor beta chains originate from one sample sequenced in a study of PD-L1 blockade in urothelial cancer. TCRdb's copy holds only in-frame clones and misses some; the assay was immunoSEQ multiplex PCR. The data hold approximately 46,000 clones, with 81% observed a single time. The input for sequencing was PBMCs, taken around atezolizumab (anti-PD-L1) treatment. All receptors derive from a man aged 65 to 85 with urothelial cancer.

The V and J genes are TRBV15 and TRBJ2-7, with D tentatively TRBD1 (6 bases). CDR3 length equals 14 residues. Looked up from germline, CDR1 is LNHNV and CDR2 is YYDKDF (reference sequence). V lost 1 base to trimming and J lost 3 bases, with 10 bases between them. The CDR3 nucleotides are TGTGCCACCAGCAGAGGGGGGCGCAGCTACGAGCAGTACTTC. It translates to CATSRGGRSYEQYF.

The rearrangement uses TRBV15 and TRBJ2-3, with 7 bases identical to TRBD1. The CDR3 sequence is 16 residues long. Germline lookup yields CDR1 LNHNV and CDR2 YYDKDF (reference sequence). With V trimmed by 5 bases and J by 6 bases, 14 bases remained unmatched. The CDR3 nucleotides are TGTGCCACCAGCTTTGGGACAGACCTTCGGGTGGATACGCAGTATTTT. Protein sequence: CATSFGTDLRVDTQYF.

On this clone: Compared with germline, one end of the junction differs, possibly owing to a read error. The genes are TRBV5-1 and TRBJ2-7, with TRBD2 matching over 10 bases. The CDR3 has 17 amino acids. The germline V gene encodes CDR1 SGHRS and CDR2 YFSETQ. The CDR3 DNA reads as TGCGCCAGCAGCCCGGAGCTAGCGGGAGAGAGGTCCTACGGGCAGTACTTC. Translated, it gives CASSPELAGERSYGQYF.

V and J are TRBV12-5 and TRBJ2-7, with TRBD1 identical over 7 bases. The CDR3 extends over 14 amino acids. Trimming at V came to 4 bases and at J to 2 bases, leaving 5 bases not matched to a gene. Germline V CDR1 and CDR2: LGHNT, FRNRAP. The DNA for the CDR3 is TGTGCTAGTGGTTCTGACAGGGCCCCCTACGAGCAGTACTTC. Protein: CASGSDRAPYEQYF.

The genes are TRBV14 and TRBJ1-1; the match to TRBD1 covers 7 bases. Germline V lookup: CDR1 SGHDN, CDR2 FVKESK. V shed 3 bases, J shed 3 bases, and the junction held 7 bases outside the gene matches. CDR3 size: 15 residues. Here the CDR3 reads CASSQEQGRYTEAFF. CDR3 bases: TGTGCCAGCAGCCAGGAACAGGGGCGATACACTGAAGCTTTCTTT.

The CDR3 nucleotides read TGTGCCAGCAGCTCCGGGGGGGCAGCGGTTACCAATGAGCAGTTCTTC. Protein sequence: CASSSGGAAVTNEQFF. The genes are TRBV5-4 and TRBJ2-1; 8 nucleotides match TRBD2. Germline V gives CDR1 SGHNT, CDR2 YYREEE (reference sequence). CDR3 size: 16 residues. Trimming removed 3 bases from V and 6 bases from J; junction bases left unmatched: 11.

This chain links TRBV15 with TRBJ2-1, with 9 bases that match TRBD1. The germline V gene encodes CDR1 LNHNV and CDR2 YYDKDF (reference sequence). The CDR3 length is 18 residues. V trimming: 2 bases; J trimming: 8 bases; junction bases outside the gene matches: 16. CDR3 in amino acids: CATSRRTPGQGLEDEQFF. The CDR3 DNA is TGTGCCACCAGCAGACGGACGCCGGGACAGGGCTTGGAGGATGAGCAGTTCTTC.